This T cell receptor (beta chain) came from a study of T cell responses to AZD1222 COVID-19 vaccine. Overall study findings and caveats: Among the donors, most were white British and more were female, and clonal diversity was possibly underestimated. Close to half of all spike-specific TCRs reportedly target regions of the variants that are unmutated. Recipients of AZD1222 seropositive at baseline numbered only five or six.

TCRdb's copy holds only in-frame clones and misses some; the assay was immunoSEQ multiplex PCR. The sample consists of fewer than 55,000 clones, roughly 88% of them appearing once. For this clone: Its antigen is unidentified.

V shed 0 bases, J shed 5 bases, and the junction held 10 bases outside the gene matches. The CDR3 is made up of 17 amino acids. Germline V CDR1 and CDR2: LGHDT, YNNKEL (reference sequence). This chain uses TRBV3-1 (or the pseudogene TRBV3-2) with TRBJ2-5, with 9 nucleotides matching TRBD2. The source material was peripheral blood, sampled 28 days after the second AZD1222 dose. The sequence was obtained from an adult who received the AZD1222 COVID-19 vaccine. As DNA, the CDR3 is TGTGCCAGCAGCCAAGATCTTATCAGCGGGGGGCGCGAGACCCAGTACTTC. Residues: CASSQDLISGGRETQYF.